A single sample gave rise to the 19 T cell receptor beta chains below, sequenced in a study of T-cell reconstitution after alpha-beta-depleted transplantation in children. It was with unique molecular identifiers that the TCRbeta library was prepared. TCRdb ran MiXCR on the PCR reads and lists one entry per CDR3 protein. The sample includes roughly 300,000 distinct CDR3 sequences, approximately 9.6% of them seen just once. This specimen was PBMCs from the stem cell graft donor, taken from the stem cell graft. These receptors all come from a human donor who donated a stem cell graft to a child with SCID.

At least ten counts were recorded for this clonotype. The rearrangement joins TRBV7-3 to TRBJ2-3, with 10 bases aligning to TRBD2. Per the germline V gene, CDR1 is SGHTA and CDR2 is FQGTGA. There are 18 residues in the CDR3. With V trimmed by 5 bases and J by 0 bases, 11 bases remained unmatched. The CDR3 DNA reads TGTGCCAGCAGCACAAAGACTAGCGGGCACTGGAGCACAGATACGCAGTATTTT. Translating it yields CASSTKTSGHWSTDTQYF.

This clonotype was counted ten times or more. V gene TRBV7-8 combines with J gene TRBJ2-7, with D tentatively TRBD1 (5 bases). CDR1 is SGHVS and CDR2 is FQNEAQ in the germline V gene. This CDR3 is 15 amino acids long. Trimming left V 5 bases short and J 5 bases short, with 19 bases between. The CDR3 region is CASSPGAGYQDEQYF. The CDR3 bases are TGTGCCAGCAGCCCTGGGGCAGGGTATCAGGACGAGCAGTACTTC.

This clonotype was found many times. The chain combines TRBV14 with TRBJ2-7; the match to TRBD1 covers 10 bases. Germline V CDR1 and CDR2: SGHDN, FVKESK. The CDR3 extends over 16 amino acids. Trimming took 3 bases from V and 2 from J; bases not matched to a gene: 7. The CDR3, as DNA: TGTGCCAGCAGCCAGCATAGTGGACAGGGGGCCTACGAGCAGTACTTC. Translated, it gives CASSQHSGQGAYEQYF.

This clonotype was counted only a few times. J is TRBJ1-1 and V is TRBV20-1, with a possible D match to TRBD1 (5 bases). Looked up from germline, CDR1 is DFQATT and CDR2 is SNEGSKA (reference sequence). CDR3 length equals 13 residues. With 1 base removed from V and 4 bases from J, the gap between germline ends came to 10 bases. CDR3 region: CSARGGLGTEAFF. CDR3 sequence (DNA): TGCAGTGCTAGAGGGGGCTTAGGCACTGAAGCTTTCTTT.

The table lists this clonotype with a few counts. The gene calls are TRBV5-1 and TRBJ1-1, with a possible D match to TRBD1 (5 bases). The CDR3 runs 16 residues. Germline V gene lookup returns CDR1 SGHRS and CDR2 YFSETQ. V shed 1 base and J shed 2 bases, with 15 bases lying between them. The CDR3 is CASSLSGSGINTEAFF. The CDR3 nucleotides read TGCGCCAGCAGCTTGTCAGGGTCCGGGATTAACACTGAAGCTTTCTTT.

V gene TRBV12-3 or TRBV12-4 combines with J gene TRBJ2-7; TRBD1 aligns across 7 bases. The CDR3 totals 14 residues. With V trimmed by 6 bases and J by 0 bases, 5 bases remained unmatched. In DNA form, the CDR3 reads TGTGCCAGCAGCCCTACAGGGGACTCCTACGAGCAGTACTTC. It codes for CASSPTGDSYEQYF.

This clonotype was recorded many times. V usage is TRBV3-1 and J usage is TRBJ1-1; D unresolved. From germline, CDR1 is LGHDT and CDR2 YNNKEL (reference sequence). V was pared by 1 base and J by 1 base, with 7 bases between. The CDR3 extends over 14 amino acids. CDR3 amino acids: CASSQVPANTEAFF. CDR3 DNA sequence: TGTGCCAGCAGCCAAGTCCCAGCGAACACTGAAGCTTTCTTT.

This clonotype was seen only a few times. V is TRBV7-2 and J is TRBJ2-7; 13 bases map to TRBD2. Per the germline V gene, CDR1 is SGHTA and CDR2 is FQGNSA. This CDR3 is built from 16 residues. With V trimmed by 3 bases and J by 2 bases, 4 bases remained unmatched. The CDR3 region is CASSFGTSGVTYEQYF. CDR3 bases: TGTGCCAGCAGCTTCGGGACTAGCGGGGTAACCTACGAGCAGTACTTC. Filled out from reference TRBV7-2 and TRBJ2-7, the complete variable domain reads GAGVSQSPSNKVTEKGKDVELRCDPISGHTALYWYRQSLGQGLEFLIYFQGNSAPDKSGLPSDRFSAERTGGSVSTLTIQRTQQEDSAVYLCASSFGTSGVTYEQYFGPGTRLTVT.

This clonotype was seen a few times. The chain recombines TRBV27 with TRBJ2-3, with D uncertain. Looked up from germline, CDR1 is MNHEY and CDR2 is SMNVEV (reference sequence). V was trimmed by 7 bases and J by 1 base, leaving 9 bases between them. This CDR3 comprises 13 residues. In nucleotides, the CDR3 is TGTGCCAGCAAATCGGACGGCACAGATACGCAGTATTTT. Residues: CASKSDGTDTQYF.

The V and J genes are TRBV12-3 or TRBV12-4 and TRBJ1-1; D ambiguous. The CDR3 has 15 amino acids. Trimming shortened V by 1 base and J by 4 bases, and 13 bases separated the two germline ends. CDR3 in DNA: TGTGCCAGCAGTTTAGTATTGTCGGTGGGCACTGAAGCTTTCTTT. This translates into CASSLVLSVGTEAFF.

The chain carries TRBV4-2 and TRBJ2-7; tentative D call: TRBD2 (5 bases). The CDR3 is made up of 17 amino acids. Per germline, CDR1 LGHNA and CDR2 YNFKEQ. Trimming shortened V by 0 bases and J by 3 bases, and 18 bases separated the two germline ends. The CDR3 coding sequence is TGTGCCAGCAGCCAAGATCCCTCGAGGGAATTCCTCTACGAGCAGTACTTC. Residues: CASSQDPSREFLYEQYF.

The chain combines TRBV7-8 with TRBJ2-7; weak D call: TRBD2 (6 bases). The germline CDR1 and CDR2 sequences are SGHVS and FQNEAQ. V was pared by 8 bases and J by 5 bases, with 22 bases between. CDR3 size: 15 residues. The CDR3: CASRPMTVTGDEQYF. The CDR3 DNA sequence: TGTGCCAGCCGTCCCATGACGGTAACGGGAGACGAGCAGTACTTC. Filled out from reference TRBV7-8 and TRBJ2-7, the complete variable domain reads GAGVSQSPRYKVAKRGQDVALRCDPISGHVSLFWYQQALGQGPEFLTYFQNEAQLDKSGLPSDRFFAERPEGSVSTLKIQRTQQEDSAVYLCASRPMTVTGDEQYFGPGTRLTVT.

This rearrangement joins TRBV27 to TRBJ1-1; D is perhaps TRBD1 (5 bases). The V end lost 2 bases, the J end lost 3 bases, and 10 bases lay between the germline ends. The CDR3 loop spans 14 amino acids. Germline CDR1 reads MNHEY; CDR2 reads SMNVEV (reference sequence). CDR3 nucleotides: TGTGCCAGCAGTTTACTGGGGGGGTACACTGAAGCTTTCTTT. It yields the protein CASSLLGGYTEAFF.

This clonotype has more than one count but fewer than ten. The chain uses TRBV20-1 and TRBJ2-6; no clear D gene. V lost 5 bases and J 4 bases, leaving 6 bases between the germline ends. CDR3 length: 12 residues. The germline V gene encodes CDR1 DFQATT and CDR2 SNEGSKA (reference sequence). CDR3 bases: TGCAGTGCTGTAACAGGGGCCAACGTCCTGACTTTC. Translation: CSAVTGANVLTF.

This clonotype was found a few times. The genes are TRBV7-8 and TRBJ2-3; no clear D gene. Germline lookup yields CDR1 SGHVS and CDR2 FQNEAQ. This CDR3 is 13 amino acids long. The germline V and J ends were trimmed by 3 bases and 3 bases, with 7 bases remaining between them. As DNA, the CDR3 is TGTGCCAGCAGCTTTGTGGTGACAGATACGCAGTATTTT. Its protein is CASSFVVTDTQYF.

The V call is TRBV6-5, the J call TRBJ1-4; 9 positions agree with TRBD1. CDR1 and CDR2 from the germline V gene are MNHEY and SVGAGI. The CDR3 has 15 residues. Unmatched junction bases numbered 5, after V lost 2 bases and J lost 7 bases. CDR3 nucleotide sequence: TGTGCCAGCAGTTACGGGGGACAGGGTTTTGAAAAACTGTTTTTT. This encodes CASSYGGQGFEKLFF.

This clonotype was observed many times. The DNA for the CDR3 is TGTGCCAGCAGCCAAACGAGGGACGTCTACGAGCAGTACTTC. Its translation is CASSQTRDVYEQYF. This chain connects TRBV3-1 to TRBJ2-7; D assignment may be TRBD1 or TRBD2 (5 bases each). CDR1 and CDR2 from the germline V gene are LGHDT and YNNKEL (reference sequence). CDR3 length: 14 amino acids. V lost 2 bases and J lost 3, with 11 bases in between.

This clonotype was found a few times. The gene calls are TRBV7-9 and TRBJ2-7; D ambiguous. This CDR3 has 15 residues. Germline V CDR1 and CDR2: SEHNR, FQNEAQ (reference sequence). The V and J ends lost 6 bases and 2 bases respectively, with 17 bases between them. The CDR3 nucleotides are TGTGCCAGCAGTCCGGACCTCGGAAGGGCCTACGAGCAGTACTTC. This sequence encodes CASSPDLGRAYEQYF.

This clonotype was picked up many times. The rearrangement links TRBV2 to TRBJ1-6; the D gene is possibly TRBD1 (6 bases). This CDR3 contains 15 residues. Looked up from germline, CDR1 is SNHLY and CDR2 is FYNNEI. V lost 4 bases, J lost 7 bases, and 14 bases lay in between. Here the CDR3 DNA reads TGTGCCAGCAGTGTCCGAGGGGGAGGGAATTCACCCCTCCACTTT. Translating it yields CASSVRGGGNSPLHF.